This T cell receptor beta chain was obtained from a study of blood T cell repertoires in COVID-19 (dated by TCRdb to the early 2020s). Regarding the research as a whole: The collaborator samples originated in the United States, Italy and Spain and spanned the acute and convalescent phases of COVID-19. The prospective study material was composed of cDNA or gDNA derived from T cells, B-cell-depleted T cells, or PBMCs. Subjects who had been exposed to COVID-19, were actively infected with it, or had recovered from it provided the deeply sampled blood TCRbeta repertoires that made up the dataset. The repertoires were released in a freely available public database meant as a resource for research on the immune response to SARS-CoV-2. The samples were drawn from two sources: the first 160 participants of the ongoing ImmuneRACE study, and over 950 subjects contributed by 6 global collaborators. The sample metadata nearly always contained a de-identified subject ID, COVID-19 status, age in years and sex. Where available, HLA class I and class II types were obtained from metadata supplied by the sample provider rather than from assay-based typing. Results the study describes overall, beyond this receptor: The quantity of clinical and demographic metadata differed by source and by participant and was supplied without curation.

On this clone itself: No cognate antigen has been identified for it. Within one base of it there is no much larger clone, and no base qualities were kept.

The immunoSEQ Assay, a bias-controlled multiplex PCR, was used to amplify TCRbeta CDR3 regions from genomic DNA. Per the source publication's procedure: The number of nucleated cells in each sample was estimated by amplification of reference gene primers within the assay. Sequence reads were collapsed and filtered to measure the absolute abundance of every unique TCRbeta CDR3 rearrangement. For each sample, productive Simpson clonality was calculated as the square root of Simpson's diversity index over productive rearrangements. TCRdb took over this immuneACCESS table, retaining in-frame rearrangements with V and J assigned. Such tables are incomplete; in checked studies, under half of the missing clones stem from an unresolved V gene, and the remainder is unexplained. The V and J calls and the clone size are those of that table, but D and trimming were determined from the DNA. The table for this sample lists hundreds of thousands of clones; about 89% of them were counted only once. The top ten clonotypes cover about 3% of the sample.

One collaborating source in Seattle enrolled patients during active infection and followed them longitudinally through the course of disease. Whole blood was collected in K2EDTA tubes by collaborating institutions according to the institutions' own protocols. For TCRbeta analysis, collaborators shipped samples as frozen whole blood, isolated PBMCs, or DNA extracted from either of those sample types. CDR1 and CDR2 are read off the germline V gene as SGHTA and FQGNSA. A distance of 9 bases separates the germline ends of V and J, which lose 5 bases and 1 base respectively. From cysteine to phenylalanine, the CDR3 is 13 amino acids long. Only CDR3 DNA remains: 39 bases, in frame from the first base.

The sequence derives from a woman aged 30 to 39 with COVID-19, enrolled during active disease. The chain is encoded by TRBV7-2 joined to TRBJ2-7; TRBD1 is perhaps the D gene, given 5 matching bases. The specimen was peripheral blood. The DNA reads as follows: TGTGCCAGCAGCCCTCCAGGGTCCTACGAGCAGTACTTC. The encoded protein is CASSPPGSYEQYF.